The 5 T cell receptor beta chains listed next were all sequenced from one sample in a study of vaccination effects on CD4 cells after COVID-19. The data were produced by immunoSEQ multiplex PCR, yet TCRdb's version contains in-frame clones alone and is incomplete. The sample includes 40,000 to 45,000 clones, approximately 82% of them seen just once. The antigens these receptors bind are not known. Culture proceeded for about ten days, and CD4+ T cells were then isolated. PCR showed that the person got SARS-CoV-2 infection at some point between March and December 2020. Either the mRNA-1273 or the BNT162b2 vaccine was given to participants as two doses. Sequenced material: CD4+ T cells from PBMCs cultured without peptide, taken after COVID-19 vaccination. The origin of the receptors is a human donor who had a prior SARS-CoV-2 infection.

J is TRBJ2-5 and V is TRBV3-1 (or the pseudogene TRBV3-2); no firm D call. This CDR3 is built from 12 residues. CDR1 is LGHDT and CDR2 is YNNKEL in the germline V gene (reference sequence). Trimming took off 4 bases at V and 5 bases at J, with 8 bases between the two ends. CDR3 DNA sequence: TGTGCCAGCAGCCGAACGGCCGAGACCCAGTACTTC. Translation: CASSRTAETQYF.

The V and J genes are TRBV11-2 and TRBJ2-3, with 13 bases fitting TRBD2. Trimming at V came to 5 bases and at J to 4 bases, leaving 3 bases not matched to a gene. The CDR3 has 15 residues. The germline V gene has CDR1 SGHAT and CDR2 FQNNGV. This CDR3 is CASSVTSGRADTQYF. DNA for the CDR3: TGTGCCAGCAGCGTAACTAGCGGGAGGGCAGATACGCAGTATTTT.

The chain links TRBV30 to TRBJ2-5; D is uncertain. CDR1 is GTSNPN and CDR2 is SVGIG in the germline V gene (reference sequence). This CDR3 spans 13 amino acids. V lost 5 bases, J lost 4 bases, and 14 bases lay in between. DNA for the CDR3: TGTGCCTGGGCCCTGGACCTCCGAGAGACCCAGTACTTC. This encodes CAWALDLRETQYF.

V and J are TRBV5-1 and TRBJ1-1; maybe TRBD1 (6 bases). This CDR3 is built from 14 residues. Deletions cut 6 bases from V and 1 base from J, with 13 bases between. The germline gives CDR1 SGHRS, CDR2 YFSETQ. The CDR3 coding sequence is TGCGCCAGCACCCTAATGACAGGGAACACTGAAGCTTTCTTT. Translation: CASTLMTGNTEAFF.

This clone was detected a few times. The gene calls are TRBV5-1 and TRBJ2-1, with 9 bases identical to TRBD2. Germline values: CDR1 SGHRS, CDR2 YFSETQ. The V and J ends lost 5 bases and 0 bases, in that order; junction bases with no gene match: 6. The CDR3 is 16 amino acids. Here the CDR3 reads CASRSTAGGSYNEQFF. CDR3 DNA sequence: TGCGCCAGCAGGTCGACAGCGGGGGGCTCCTACAATGAGCAGTTCTTC.